One sample yielded the 32 T cell receptor beta chains listed below, sequenced in a study of cytomegalovirus exposure and HLA in healthy donors. PCR was performed using 60 Vbeta and 13 Jbeta primers. The protocol was immunoSEQ multiplex PCR, while the TCRdb copy is restricted to in-frame clones and leaves out a portion. The data show around 180,000 clones, approximately 80% seen once. Input material: PBMCs. The receptors stem from a woman younger than 30 in good health and CMV-seropositive.

This clone was counted only a few times. The V gene is TRBV27, the J gene TRBJ2-7, with 9 bases lining up with TRBD1. CDR3 length: 12 residues. Germline CDR1 MNHEY, CDR2 SMNVEV (reference sequence). With 8 bases clipped from V and 7 bases from J, the junction kept 6 bases outside the gene matches. The chain's CDR3 is CASGMGTGEQYV. The CDR3 DNA is TGTGCCAGCGGAATGGGGACAGGGGAGCAGTACGTC.

Remarks on this clone: Other nucleotide sequences from this sample produce the same CDR3. The chain employs TRBV9 and TRBJ2-6; a possible D gene is TRBD1 (5 bases). V shed 3 bases and J shed 2 bases, with 12 bases lying between them. In germline, CDR1 is SGDLS, CDR2 YYNGEE. The CDR3 sequence is 16 residues long. The chain's CDR3 is CASSARQGAGANVLTF. CDR3 in DNA: TGTGCCAGCAGCGCCCGCCAGGGTGCTGGGGCCAACGTCCTGACTTTC.

This clone was counted only a few times. The CDR3 spells CASSSLLSGANVLTF. CDR3 sequence (DNA): TGTGCCAGCAGTTCGTTACTCTCTGGGGCCAACGTCCTGACTTTC. This rearrangement joins TRBV27 to TRBJ2-6, with D unresolved. CDR3 length: 15 residues. Germline lookup yields CDR1 MNHEY and CDR2 SMNVEV (reference sequence). Between the trimmed V and J ends, which lost 4 bases and 0 bases, there was a span of 7 bases.

V is TRBV4-2 and J is TRBJ2-3; TRBD2 matches at 8 bases. The germline CDR1 and CDR2 sequences are LGHNA and YNFKEQ. Trimming took 1 base from V and 0 from J; bases not matched to a gene: 9. The CDR3 loop spans 18 amino acids. The CDR3 spells CASSQVGGGHASTDTQYF. The CDR3 DNA follows: TGTGCCAGCAGCCAAGTCGGGGGGGGACACGCTAGCACAGATACGCAGTATTTT.

The chain is built from TRBV7-6 and TRBJ2-1, with 12 positions matching TRBD2. With 0 bases clipped from V and 3 bases from J, the junction kept 6 bases outside the gene matches. The CDR3 is made up of 18 amino acids. CDR1 is SGHVS, CDR2 FNYEAQ, per germline. The CDR3 DNA sequence: TGTGCCAGCAGCTTAGCGCCACCGGGACTAGCGGGCTACAATGAGCAGTTCTTC. Encoded protein: CASSLAPPGLAGYNEQFF.

The V gene is TRBV4-2, the J gene TRBJ1-1; 8 bases map to TRBD1. The germline V gene encodes CDR1 LGHNA and CDR2 YNFKEQ. The CDR3 is 17 amino acids. V gave up 3 bases and J gave up 3 bases; unmatched junction bases: 12. CDR3 DNA: TGTGCCAGCAGCCAGGTCTCCGCAGGGGGCGCTTACACTGAAGCTTTCTTT. As protein: CASSQVSAGGAYTEAFF.

V gene TRBV9 combines with J gene TRBJ2-2; D may be TRBD2 (6 bases). This CDR3 spans 15 amino acids. Trimming took off 0 bases at V and 6 bases at J, with 12 bases between the two ends. CDR1 and CDR2 (germline): SGDLS, YYNGEE. CDR3 loop: CASSVGGGSPGELFF. CDR3 in DNA: TGTGCCAGCAGCGTAGGTGGAGGGTCCCCCGGGGAGCTGTTTTTT.

As to this clone: At one boundary the junction diverges from the germline segment, which might be a read error. This rearrangement joins TRBV29-1 to TRBJ2-7; 7 nucleotides match TRBD1. The CDR3 spans 12 residues. From germline, CDR1 is SQVTM and CDR2 ANQGSEA. CDR3 sequence reads: CSARGQAYGQYF. In DNA, the CDR3 is TGCAGCGCCCGAGGACAGGCCTACGGGCAGTACTTC.

The chain joins TRBV4-1 to TRBJ2-3; 7 bases are a match to TRBD2. Germline lookup yields CDR1 MGHRA and CDR2 YSYEKL. CDR3 size: 16 residues. The trim removed 5 bases at V and 1 base at J, leaving 9 bases unmatched. In nucleotides, the CDR3 is TGCGCCAGCAGCACCCATTGGAGCGGGGGCACAGATACGCAGTATTTT. The encoded protein is CASSTHWSGGTDTQYF.

The chain uses TRBV7-9 and TRBJ2-1; 15 nucleotides align to TRBD2. V was clipped by 0 bases and J by 4 bases; unmatched bases: 4. This CDR3 is built from 18 residues. Germline CDR1 SEHNR, CDR2 FQNEAQ (reference sequence). The CDR3 region is CASSLALGLAGGYNEQFF. The CDR3 bases are TGTGCCAGCAGCTTAGCCCTGGGACTAGCGGGGGGTTACAATGAGCAGTTCTTC.

The V call is TRBV9, the J call TRBJ1-5; D is unresolved. CDR1 and CDR2 (germline): SGDLS, YYNGEE. The CDR3 contains 13 residues. Deletions cut 0 bases from V and 6 bases from J, with 7 bases between. CDR3 sequence reads: CASSVGRGQPQHF. DNA of the CDR3: TGTGCCAGCAGCGTAGGGAGAGGTCAGCCCCAGCATTTT.

This sequence joins TRBV6-5 and TRBJ1-2, with 10 bases that match TRBD1. Germline trimming cut 5 bases from V and 6 bases from J; bases unmatched to any gene: 6. The CDR3 totals 14 residues. Germline assignment: CDR1 MNHEY and CDR2 SVGAGI. DNA for the CDR3: TGTGCCAGCAGTACCGGGACAGGGGCTAATGGCTACACCTTC. Its translation: CASSTGTGANGYTF.

The chain combines TRBV25-1 with TRBJ1-1, with 9 bases that match TRBD1. This CDR3 is built from 15 residues. CDR1 and CDR2 from the germline V gene are MGHDK and SYGVNS. After removal of 4 bases from V and 1 base from J, the junction contained 4 bases not matched to a gene. The CDR3 loop reads CASSGWDRANTEAFF. The CDR3 nucleotides read TGTGCCAGCAGTGGCTGGGACAGGGCGAACACTGAAGCTTTCTTT.

J is TRBJ2-7 and V is TRBV30; TRBD1 matches at 7 bases. CDR1 is GTSNPN and CDR2 is SVGIG in the germline V gene (reference sequence). V lost 0 bases to trimming and J lost 6 bases; unmatched junction nucleotides: 2. The CDR3 length is 12 residues. CDR3 loop: CAWSVQGFEQYF. The DNA of the CDR3 is TGTGCCTGGAGTGTACAGGGGTTCGAGCAGTACTTC. Full variable domain (remainder filled in from reference TRBV30 and TRBJ2-7): SQTIHQWPATLVQPVGSPLSLECTVEGTSNPNLYWYRQAAGRGLQLLFYSVGIGQISSEVPQNLSASRPQDRQFILSSKKLLLSDSGFYLCAWSVQGFEQYFGPGTRLTVT.

The chain uses TRBV2 and TRBJ2-5; the D gene is possibly TRBD1 (6 bases). The germline V and J ends were trimmed by 7 bases and 1 base, with 13 bases remaining between them. The germline CDR1 and CDR2 sequences are SNHLY and FYNNEI. The CDR3 extends over 14 amino acids. This chain's CDR3 is CASKLGAVQETQYF. DNA of the CDR3: TGTGCCAGCAAGTTGGGGGCGGTCCAAGAGACCCAGTACTTC.

The V and J genes are TRBV2 and TRBJ2-3; no clear D gene. This CDR3 is built from 14 residues. Germline CDR1 reads SNHLY; CDR2 reads FYNNEI. V was pared by 3 bases and J by 2 bases, with 9 bases between. This CDR3 reads CASSENFNTDTQYF. CDR3 in DNA: TGTGCCAGCAGTGAGAACTTCAACACAGATACGCAGTATTTT.

The chain's CDR3 is CASSPQGLGGYTF. CDR3 in DNA: TGTGCCAGCAGTCCCCAGGGTTTAGGGGGCTACACCTTC. This chain links TRBV28 with TRBJ1-2; a possible D gene is TRBD1 (5 bases). Germline assignment: CDR1 MDHEN and CDR2 SYDVKM. V gave up 5 bases and J gave up 8 bases, with 15 bases separating them. The CDR3 is 13 residues long.

The chain carries TRBV6-1 and TRBJ2-2, with D unresolved. CDR1 and CDR2 (germline): MNHNS, SASEGT. CDR3 length: 15 residues. V dropped 8 bases and J dropped 4 bases, with 17 bases sitting between them. The CDR3 here is CASCTLTHLTGELFF. The CDR3 coding sequence is TGTGCCAGCTGCACCCTCACACACCTCACCGGGGAGCTGTTTTTT.

The gene calls are TRBV10-2 and TRBJ2-7; D is undetermined. Germline CDR1 reads WSHSY; CDR2 reads SAAADI. The CDR3 covers 10 residues. Between the trimmed V and J ends, which lost 10 bases and 3 bases, there was a span of 7 bases. CDR3 protein: CATQNYEQYF. The DNA of the CDR3 is TGCGCCACTCAGAACTACGAGCAGTACTTC.

The chain couples TRBV4-1 to TRBJ2-4, with 16 bases matching TRBD2. Trimming at V came to 3 bases and at J to 15 bases, leaving 5 bases not matched to a gene. This CDR3 is 14 amino acids long. Germline-derived CDR1 and CDR2 are MGHRA and YSYEKL. CDR3 sequence reads: CASSQGLAGGRSYF. In nucleotides, the CDR3 is TGCGCCAGCAGCCAGGGACTAGCGGGGGGGCGTTCGTACTTC.

The chain uses TRBV6-6 and TRBJ1-5; D unresolved. There are 15 residues in the CDR3. CDR1 and CDR2 (germline): MNHNY, SVGAGI (reference sequence). V shed 2 bases and J shed 6 bases, with 14 bases lying between them. In DNA form, the CDR3 reads TGTGCCAGCAGTTACGACCCCCGGCAGCGTCAGCCCCAGCATTTT. Its protein product is CASSYDPRQRQPQHF.

The V call is TRBV6-6, the J call TRBJ1-4; 9 bases are shared with TRBD1. This CDR3 is built from 13 residues. Germline CDR1 MNHNY, CDR2 SVGAGI (reference sequence). The V segment lost 8 bases and the J segment 6 bases; nucleotides outside the gene matches: 4. DNA for the CDR3: TGTGCCAGCGAGGGACAGGGTGATGAAAAACTGTTTTTT. It yields the protein CASEGQGDEKLFF.

This clone has just a few counts. The chain carries TRBV6-5 and TRBJ1-4, with 7 nucleotides matching TRBD1. V lost 0 bases to trimming and J lost 5 bases; unmatched junction nucleotides: 6. This CDR3 comprises 16 residues. Germline values: CDR1 MNHEY, CDR2 SVGAGI. The CDR3 spells CASSYSSAGGNEKLFF. The CDR3 DNA follows: TGTGCCAGCAGTTACTCATCGGCAGGGGGAAATGAAAAACTGTTTTTT.

The CDR3 loop reads CASSLSFHTTNEKLFF. Written as DNA, the CDR3 is TGTGCCAGCAGTTTATCTTTCCACACAACTAATGAAAAACTGTTTTTT. The chain is built from TRBV27 and TRBJ1-4; D is uncertain. This CDR3 comprises 16 residues. The ends were cut back, 0 bases at V and 0 bases at J, with 8 bases in the middle. CDR1 MNHEY and CDR2 SMNVEV come from the germline V gene (reference sequence).

This clone was detected only once. This chain uses TRBV28 with TRBJ2-1, with 9 bases matching TRBD2. V gave up 6 bases and J gave up 3 bases; unmatched junction bases: 6. Per germline, CDR1 MDHEN and CDR2 SYDVKM. This CDR3 comprises 15 residues. The CDR3: CASRFRTSVYNEQFF. The CDR3 coding sequence is TGTGCCAGCAGATTTCGGACTAGCGTCTACAATGAGCAGTTCTTC.

The rearrangement joins TRBV28 to TRBJ2-3; 7 bases are a match to TRBD1. Germline values: CDR1 MDHEN, CDR2 SYDVKM. J gave up 3 bases and V 6 bases, and 12 bases lay outside the gene matches. The CDR3 length is 16 residues. The chain's CDR3 is CASRAQRGRGTDTQYF. The CDR3 DNA follows: TGTGCCAGCAGGGCACAGAGGGGGCGCGGAACAGATACGCAGTATTTT.

The rearrangement uses TRBV4-3 and TRBJ1-2; D might be TRBD1 (5 bases). The germline CDR1 and CDR2 sequences are LGHNA and YSLEER. Trimming took off 0 bases at V and 7 bases at J, with 15 bases between the two ends. The CDR3 loop spans 15 amino acids. CDR3 in amino acids: CASSQDLFGGIGYTF. For the CDR3, the DNA is TGCGCCAGCAGCCAAGATCTGTTTGGGGGGATTGGCTACACCTTC.

This chain uses TRBV13 with TRBJ1-6; D possibly corresponds to TRBD1 (6 bases). Germline V lookup: CDR1 PRHDT, CDR2 FYEKMQ (reference sequence). The CDR3 totals 18 residues. V was shortened by 5 bases and J by 0 bases, with 17 bases between the two germline ends. CDR3 sequence (DNA): TGTGCCAGCAGCCTGCGGACAGACTATAGCTCCTATAATTCACCCCTCCACTTT. It is translated as CASSLRTDYSSYNSPLHF.

V is TRBV2 and J is TRBJ2-5; 7 bases are a match to TRBD2. CDR1 and CDR2 from the germline V gene are SNHLY and FYNNEI. With 5 bases clipped from V and 4 bases from J, the junction kept 7 bases outside the gene matches. This CDR3 spans 14 amino acids. CDR3 region: CASSIRLARETQYF. CDR3 in DNA: TGTGCCAGCAGTATACGACTAGCCCGAGAGACCCAGTACTTC.

A note on this clone: Other DNA sequences in this sample translate to the same CDR3. This chain connects TRBV27 to TRBJ1-5; D is perhaps TRBD1 (6 bases). V lost 3 bases and J lost 3, with 9 bases in between. The CDR3 contains 14 residues. Germline-derived CDR1 and CDR2 are MNHEY and SMNVEV (reference sequence). For the CDR3, the DNA is TGTGCCAGCAGTTTCCAGGGGTCCAATCAGCCCCAGCATTTT. Protein sequence: CASSFQGSNQPQHF.

This sequence joins TRBV6-6 and TRBJ2-1; TRBD2 matches at 11 bases. The CDR3 contains 16 residues. Trimming at V came to 2 bases and at J to 4 bases, leaving 4 bases not matched to a gene. CDR1 is MNHNY and CDR2 is SVGAGI in the germline V gene (reference sequence). The DNA of the CDR3 is TGTGCCAGCAGTTACCGTACTAGCGGGGGATACAATGAGCAGTTCTTC. Protein: CASSYRTSGGYNEQFF.

The rearrangement links TRBV9 to TRBJ2-5; TRBD2 agrees at 7 bases. This CDR3 is built from 15 residues. The germline V gene encodes CDR1 SGDLS and CDR2 YYNGEE. The trim removed 0 bases at V and 9 bases at J, leaving 11 bases unmatched. The CDR3 reads CASSVGLAVGGAQYF. In DNA, the CDR3 is TGTGCCAGCAGCGTAGGTCTAGCGGTGGGGGGGGCCCAGTACTTC.